The clone carrying this TCR beta chain was seen only a few times. No antigen is known for it. This entry belongs to a study of beta chain features in type 1 diabetes. Whole-study context: Cell yields, gender and age were similar in healthy donors and patients.

CDR3 length: 14 amino acids. In germline, CDR1 is GTSNPN, CDR2 SVGIG (reference sequence). The V end lost 0 bases, the J end lost 6 bases, and 15 bases lay between the germline ends. Study results and caveats: Lower insertion and higher deletion counts appeared at VDJ junctions in type 1 diabetes patients. Patients' naive, central memory and Treg TCRB repertoires seemed closer to one another than those of healthy donors.

Each of the sorted populations had a purity greater than 98%. The isolated RNA, all of it, was reverse transcribed, so expressed TCRB transcripts were what got sequenced. Assay used: immunoSEQ multiplex PCR; TCRdb lists only in-frame clones, some missing. This table has 200,000 to 250,000 clones, under 70% appearing once. The sample was naive CD4+ T cells from blood. V usage is TRBV30 and J usage is TRBJ2-7, with D possibly being TRBD1 (5 bases). This TCR derives from a man in his thirties or forties in good health. DNA for the CDR3: TGTGCCTGGAGTGTACGGGTGCAGGGCGGCGAGCAGTACTTC. Its translation is CAWSVRVQGGEQYF.